This is a list of T cell receptor beta chains from one sample in a study of CD8 T cells in Susac syndrome. A single record per CDR3 protein comes from TCRdb applying MiXCR to the immunoSEQ multiplex PCR reads. The repertoire includes 130,000 or so distinct CDR3 sequences, 90% to 95% of them detected once, and 0.2% to 0.25% sits in the top ten. The sequenced sample was CD8+ T cells from PBMCs. Source of these receptors: a human donor with multiple sclerosis. Each CDR3 is given with its conserved first and last residue. D genes are given only for firm matches. Only some rows state a clone size, as once, few, many or a class for expanded clones.

j_gene: TRBJ1-2; abundance: -; d_gene: -; v_gene: TRBV27; CDR3nt: TGTGCCAGCAGTTACCACGGAGATGGCTACACCTTC; CDR3aa: CASSYHGDGYTF
j_gene: TRBJ2-1; abundance: -; d_gene: TRBD2; v_gene: TRBV2; CDR3nt: TGTGCCAGCATTGGGACTAGCGGGAGAGAGGGTGAGCAGTTCTTC; CDR3aa: CASIGTSGREGEQFF
j_gene: TRBJ2-7; abundance: -; d_gene: TRBD1; v_gene: TRBV6-5; CDR3nt: TGTGCCAGCAGTTACTTCGGGACAGGGGGCTACGAGCAGTACTTC; CDR3aa: CASSYFGTGGYEQYF
j_gene: TRBJ2-2; abundance: -; d_gene: -; v_gene: TRBV27; CDR3nt: TGTGCCAGCAGTTTTAGGGCGAACACCGGGGAGCTGTTTTTT; CDR3aa: CASSFRANTGELFF
j_gene: TRBJ2-2; abundance: once; d_gene: -; v_gene: TRBV25-1; CDR3nt: TGTGCCAGCAGTGATCTGACCGGGGAGCTGTTTTTT; CDR3aa: CASSDLTGELFF
j_gene: TRBJ2-6; abundance: -; d_gene: -; v_gene: TRBV27; CDR3nt: TGTGCCAGCAGGGTGGCCTCTGGGGCCAACGTCCTGACTTTC; CDR3aa: CASRVASGANVLTF
j_gene: TRBJ2-7; abundance: few; d_gene: -; v_gene: TRBV3-1; CDR3nt: TGTGCCAGCAGTCTTACCTCCGGGACGCAAGAGCAGTACTTC; CDR3aa: CASSLTSGTQEQYF
j_gene: TRBJ1-3; abundance: -; d_gene: -; v_gene: TRBV6-1; CDR3nt: TGTGCCAGCGATACTGGAAACACCATATATTTT; CDR3aa: CASDTGNTIYF
j_gene: TRBJ2-5; abundance: -; d_gene: -; v_gene: TRBV6-6; CDR3nt: TGTGCCAGCAGTTACTTCTACCAAGAGACCCAGTACTTC; CDR3aa: CASSYFYQETQYF
j_gene: TRBJ2-7; abundance: -; d_gene: -; v_gene: TRBV7-9; CDR3nt: TGTGCCAGCAGCTTAGCCCCCGGACAGTACGAGCAGTACTTC; CDR3aa: CASSLAPGQYEQYF
j_gene: TRBJ2-1; abundance: -; d_gene: TRBD1; v_gene: TRBV27; CDR3nt: TGTGCCAGCTGGGCAGGGGGTTTCGATGAGCAGTTCTTC; CDR3aa: CASWAGGFDEQFF
j_gene: TRBJ1-3; abundance: -; d_gene: -; v_gene: TRBV25-1; CDR3nt: TGTGCCAGCAGTGAATTCGACAGCTCTGGAAACACCATATATTTT; CDR3aa: CASSEFDSSGNTIYF
j_gene: TRBJ1-1; abundance: -; d_gene: -; v_gene: TRBV7-8; CDR3nt: TGTGCCAGCAGCCGCACAGGCTTGAACACTGAAGCTTTCTTT; CDR3aa: CASSRTGLNTEAFF
j_gene: TRBJ2-1; abundance: -; d_gene: -; v_gene: TRBV6-2/TRBV6-3; CDR3nt: TGTGCCAGCAGCCCCCTTGGGACCCAGCAGTTCTTC; CDR3aa: CASSPLGTQQFF
j_gene: TRBJ1-1; abundance: -; d_gene: -; v_gene: TRBV19; CDR3nt: TGTGCCAGTAGTATGGAGGCGTACACTGAAGCTTTCTTT; CDR3aa: CASSMEAYTEAFF
j_gene: TRBJ1-1; abundance: -; d_gene: -; v_gene: TRBV5-1; CDR3nt: TGCGCCAGCTTGGGGCCCCTGAACACTGAAGCTTTCTTT; CDR3aa: CASLGPLNTEAFF
j_gene: TRBJ2-1; abundance: -; d_gene: -; v_gene: TRBV6-5; CDR3nt: TGTGCCAGCAGTTACGGTGTTGGTGAGCAGTTCTTC; CDR3aa: CASSYGVGEQFF
j_gene: TRBJ2-2; abundance: -; d_gene: TRBD2; v_gene: TRBV2; CDR3nt: TGTGCCAGCAGTGAAGCGCTTTATCTTAGCGGGAGGCCGGGGGACGTGGAGCTGTTTTTT; CDR3aa: CASSEALYLSGRPGDVELFF
j_gene: TRBJ1-2; abundance: -; d_gene: -; v_gene: TRBV4-3; CDR3nt: TGCGCCAGCAGCCAAGATTGGGGGGGCCCTCACTATGGCTACACCTTC; CDR3aa: CASSQDWGGPHYGYTF
j_gene: TRBJ2-1; abundance: -; d_gene: -; v_gene: TRBV27; CDR3nt: TGTGCCAGCAGTTTACCCCACAATGAGCAGTTCTTC; CDR3aa: CASSLPHNEQFF
j_gene: TRBJ2-5; abundance: -; d_gene: TRBD2; v_gene: TRBV28; CDR3nt: TGTGCCAGCAGTGGACCTAGCGGCGAAGAGACCCAGTACTTC; CDR3aa: CASSGPSGEETQYF
j_gene: TRBJ1-5; abundance: -; d_gene: -; v_gene: TRBV6-5; CDR3nt: TGTGCCAGCAGACCGGTGGGGGCGGATCAGCCCCAGCATTTT; CDR3aa: CASRPVGADQPQHF
j_gene: TRBJ2-3; abundance: -; d_gene: -; v_gene: TRBV6-5; CDR3nt: TGTGCCAGCAGTTACGGGCCTAGCACAGATACGCAGTATTTT; CDR3aa: CASSYGPSTDTQYF
j_gene: TRBJ1-4; abundance: -; d_gene: TRBD1; v_gene: TRBV6-5; CDR3nt: TGTGCCAGCATCCTCCGGGACAGGCGTAATGAAAAACTGTTTTTT; CDR3aa: CASILRDRRNEKLFF
j_gene: TRBJ1-2; abundance: -; d_gene: -; v_gene: TRBV20-1; CDR3nt: TGCAGTGCTAGACAGCGCACGGCTTATGGCTACACCTTC; CDR3aa: CSARQRTAYGYTF
j_gene: TRBJ2-5; abundance: once; d_gene: TRBD2; v_gene: TRBV7-8; CDR3nt: TGTGCCAGCAGCCCCCCCATGAGCGGAGCGGGAGCTTGGGGGACCCAGTACTTC; CDR3aa: CASSPPMSGAGAWGTQYF
j_gene: TRBJ2-5; abundance: -; d_gene: TRBD1; v_gene: TRBV6-2/TRBV6-3; CDR3nt: TGTGCCAGCAGTTACCGTGGACAGGTAGAAGAGACCCAGTACTTC; CDR3aa: CASSYRGQVEETQYF
j_gene: TRBJ2-7; abundance: -; d_gene: -; v_gene: TRBV27; CDR3nt: TGTGCCAGCAGGGGGTTCTACGAGCAGTACTTC; CDR3aa: CASRGFYEQYF
j_gene: TRBJ2-3; abundance: -; d_gene: TRBD1; v_gene: TRBV11-2; CDR3nt: TGTGCCAGCAGCCAAGATTCCGGGACAGGGACAGATACGCAGTATTTT; CDR3aa: CASSQDSGTGTDTQYF
j_gene: TRBJ2-7; abundance: -; d_gene: TRBD2; v_gene: TRBV5-1; CDR3nt: TGCGCCAGCAGCTTGGCCTCGGGGGGCTACGAGCAGTACTTC; CDR3aa: CASSLASGGYEQYF
j_gene: TRBJ2-7; abundance: -; d_gene: TRBD2; v_gene: TRBV7-6; CDR3nt: TGTGCCAGCAGCTTAGCGGGCAGCGGGGCCTACGAGCAGTACTTC; CDR3aa: CASSLAGSGAYEQYF
j_gene: TRBJ2-2; abundance: -; d_gene: -; v_gene: TRBV11-2; CDR3nt: TGTGCCAGCAGCTTAGATAAAAGCGCGAGGGGCACCGGGGAGCTGTTTTTT; CDR3aa: CASSLDKSARGTGELFF
j_gene: TRBJ1-3; abundance: once; d_gene: -; v_gene: TRBV20-1; CDR3nt: TGCAGTGCTGAAGCAGGGGTCTCTGGAAACACCATATATTTT; CDR3aa: CSAEAGVSGNTIYF
j_gene: TRBJ2-1; abundance: -; d_gene: -; v_gene: TRBV6-5; CDR3nt: TGTGCCAGCAGCCCCCCCCAGGGGGGATACAATGAGCAGTTCTTC; CDR3aa: CASSPPQGGYNEQFF
j_gene: TRBJ2-7; abundance: -; d_gene: TRBD2; v_gene: TRBV30; CDR3nt: TGTGCCTGGAGCTTAGATCCGGGACTATACTACGAGCAGTACTTC; CDR3aa: CAWSLDPGLYYEQYF
j_gene: TRBJ2-1; abundance: -; d_gene: -; v_gene: TRBV27; CDR3nt: TGTGCCAGCAGTGTCTCCCTAGCGTTTTCCTACAATGAGCAGTTCTTC; CDR3aa: CASSVSLAFSYNEQFF
j_gene: TRBJ1-2; abundance: -; d_gene: TRBD1; v_gene: TRBV2; CDR3nt: TGTGCCAGCAGTGGATTACAGGGGGCCCTCTATGGCTACACCTTC; CDR3aa: CASSGLQGALYGYTF
j_gene: TRBJ2-1; abundance: -; d_gene: TRBD2; v_gene: TRBV6-1; CDR3nt: TGTGCCAGCAGTGAAAGCGGGACTGCCCCCTACAATGAGCAGTTCTTC; CDR3aa: CASSESGTAPYNEQFF
j_gene: TRBJ2-2; abundance: -; d_gene: TRBD2; v_gene: TRBV19; CDR3nt: TGTGCCAGCCTCCCCCGGGATAGCGGGACCTCGAACACCGGGGAGCTGTTTTTT; CDR3aa: CASLPRDSGTSNTGELFF
j_gene: TRBJ2-5; abundance: once; d_gene: -; v_gene: TRBV5-1; CDR3nt: TGCGCCAGCAGAGGGCTCTGGCGGGAACAAGAGACCCAGTACTTC; CDR3aa: CASRGLWREQETQYF
j_gene: TRBJ2-5; abundance: -; d_gene: TRBD2; v_gene: TRBV30; CDR3nt: TGTGCCTGGAGTTCATTAGCGGGAGAGGGAGAGACCCAGTACTTC; CDR3aa: CAWSSLAGEGETQYF